The present entry profiles one T cell receptor beta chain with its context. Antigen specificity is unknown. The data derive from a study of blood T cells in healthy people across ages. PCR was performed a second time for roughly 7 to 12 cycles using a sample-barcoded 5' primer and a J-beta primer mix. A template-switch adaptor with 12 random nucleotides tagged each cDNA molecule. Sequencing of every sample gave 2.5 million or more CDR3-containing paired-end reads. TCRdb reprocessed the 5' RACE reads with MiXCR, giving one entry per CDR3 protein. The repertoire holds about 940,000 distinct CDR3 sequences, with roughly 48% as singletons. After removal of 4 bases from V and 5 bases from J, the junction contained 4 bases not matched to a gene. CDR3 length: 14 amino acids. In germline, CDR1 is MNHEY, CDR2 SVGAGI. Overall study findings and caveats: Getting older went along with TCR beta diversity per million T cells dropping roughly linearly.

The rearrangement uses TRBV6-5 and TRBJ1-2, with 10 bases identical to TRBD1. The clonotype comes from a young man in good health. The sequenced sample consisted of blood. CDR3 nucleotides: TGTGCCAGCAGTTTTGGGACAGGGGAATATGGCTACACCTTC. This gives the protein CASSFGTGEYGYTF.